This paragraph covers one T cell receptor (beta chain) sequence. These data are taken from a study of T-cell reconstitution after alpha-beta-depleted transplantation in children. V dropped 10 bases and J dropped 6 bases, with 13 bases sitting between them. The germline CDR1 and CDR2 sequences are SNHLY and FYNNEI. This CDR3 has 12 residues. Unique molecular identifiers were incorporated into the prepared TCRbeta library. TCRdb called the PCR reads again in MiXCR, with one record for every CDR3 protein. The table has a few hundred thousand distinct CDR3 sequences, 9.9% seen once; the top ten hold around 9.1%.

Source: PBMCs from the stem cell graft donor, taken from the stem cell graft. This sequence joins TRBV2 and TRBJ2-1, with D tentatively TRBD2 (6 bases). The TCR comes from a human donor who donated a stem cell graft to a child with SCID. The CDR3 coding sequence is TGTGCCAAATCGGGGGTTGTCAATGAGCAGTTCTTC. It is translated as CAKSGVVNEQFF. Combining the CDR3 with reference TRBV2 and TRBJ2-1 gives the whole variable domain EPEVTQTPSHQVTQMGQEVILRCVPISNHLYFYWYRQILGQKVEFLVSFYNNEISEKSEIFDDQFSVERPDGSNFTLKIRSTKLEDSAMYFCAKSGVVNEQFFGPGTRLTVL.